The text below deals with one T cell receptor (beta chain). Its antigen is not identified. The sample originates from a study of cytomegalovirus exposure and HLA in healthy donors. For the study at large: It was reported in a later analysis that the 100 to 150 validation repertoires used the same platform as the 666 first-cohort repertoires. Study-wide results and caveats: Subsequent analysis of the approximately 110 validation repertoires found a tendency for first-cohort TCR clusters to co-occur. Cytomegalovirus-associated status was assigned to fewer than 200 TCR beta chains.

The V gene end was trimmed by 6 bases and the J gene end by 4 bases; junction bases not matched to a gene: 8. The CDR3 has 15 residues. Germline CDR1 is SEHNR and CDR2 is FQNEAQ (reference sequence). Method: immunoSEQ multiplex PCR; TCRdb's copy keeps in-frame clones and lacks some. The sample lists more than 95,000 clones; around 88% were seen once. The donors were members of the roughly 120-subject validation cohort (separate from the approximately 670-subject first cohort). The sequenced sample consisted of PBMCs. This clonotype was obtained from a man in his late teens or twenties in good health and CMV-seronegative. The chain carries TRBV7-9 and TRBJ1-4, with 7 bases aligning to TRBD1. This CDR3 reads CASSRTGTNNEKLFF. The DNA for the CDR3 is TGTGCCAGCAGTCGGACAGGAACCAATAATGAAAAACTGTTTTTT.